This T cell receptor beta chain was sequenced for a study of cytomegalovirus exposure and HLA in healthy donors. Overall study findings and caveats: A missense DCLRE1C variant was associated with V- and J-gene trimming of TCR beta chains in a later analysis, and an independent cohort replicated the association. The analysis excluded some indistinguishable V segments, including TRBV6-2 and TRBV6-3. Differences between HLA loci emerged in a later analysis of TCR association rates, with DRB1 most and HLA-C fewest.

Frequency places this clone as hyperexpanded. Its antigen is undetermined. It was with 60 Vbeta and 13 Jbeta primers that the PCR ran. Sequencing was performed with immunoSEQ multiplex PCR; in TCRdb, only in-frame clones are kept and a portion is missing. In total, the table holds approximately 75,000 clones. The CDR3 is 14 residues long. V was trimmed by 5 bases and J by 7 bases, leaving 15 bases between them. Germline-derived CDR1 and CDR2 are MNHEY and SMNVEV (reference sequence). This chain joins TRBV27 and TRBJ1-5; D possibly corresponds to TRBD1 (5 bases). The TCR sequence derives from a middle-aged man in good health and CMV-seronegative. The sample comprised PBMCs. CDR3 loop: CASSPGLMGQPQHF. As DNA, the CDR3 is TGTGCCAGCAGTCCGGGACTCATGGGGCAGCCCCAGCATTTT.